The clone carrying this TCR beta chain was observed a few times. This entry comes from a study of early T cells in non-severe SARS-CoV-2 infection. MiXCR, run by TCRdb on the 5' RACE reads, gives a single entry per CDR3 protein. The sample yields roughly 40,000 distinct CDR3 sequences, nearly 7.5% seen once. The sequenced sample consisted of whole blood. This TCR derives from an adult who was a healthcare worker with PCR-confirmed SARS-CoV-2 infection or an uninfected control (not recorded which).

The CDR3 sequence: CAISERQGASGYTF. In DNA form, the CDR3 reads TGTGCCATCAGTGAACGACAGGGGGCAAGTGGCTACACCTTC. The rearrangement uses TRBV10-3 and TRBJ1-2; 10 positions match TRBD1. Unmatched junction bases numbered 5, after V lost 3 bases and J lost 7 bases. The CDR3 length is 14 residues. Germline V gene data show CDR1 as ENHRY and CDR2 as SYGVKD.